The TCR beta chain described here comes from a study of T cell changes during pregnancy in multiple sclerosis (dated by TCRdb to between 2018 and 2020). With regard to the full study: In women with multiple sclerosis, the researchers looked at how the T cell repertoire shifted as pregnancy progressed.

V is reduced by 1 base and J by 0 bases, leaving a spacing of 6 bases between them. Measured from the cysteine to the phenylalanine, the CDR3 is 14 residues long. Of the read, only the CDR3 DNA is kept; its 42 bases are in frame from base 1. Based on the germline V gene, the CDR1 and CDR2 sequences are SGHTA and FQGNSA. In the case of this clone: The antigen it recognizes is unknown. The record has no base qualities; no much larger clone is one base away.

The library was produced with the immunoSEQ multiplex PCR assay. TCRdb carries this immuneACCESS record with in-frame sequences only. Its versions omit some clonotypes, under half of them owing to an unresolved V gene in the studies checked, with the rest unexplained. In all, the sample holds roughly 100,000 clones, and roughly 92% of those were seen once. The ten largest clonotypes hold around 0.84% of the sample. Sequenced material: peripheral blood, taken after pregnancy. This clonotype was obtained from a female donor with multiple sclerosis, enrolled in a pregnancy study. Here the chain combines TRBV7-2 and TRBJ1-1; the D gene is unclear. In nucleotide form, the sequence is TGTGCCAGCAGCTTAGTTCACATGAACACTGAAGCTTTCTTT. This encodes CASSLVHMNTEAFF.